This T cell receptor beta chain was sequenced during a study of metastatic and nonmetastatic thyroid tumors. Trimming removed 0 bases at V and 5 bases at J, with 14 bases between. CDR3 length: 15 residues. CDR1 is SGHAT, CDR2 FQNNGV, per germline. No patient had received any treatment before thyroid surgery. TCRdb called clones again from the PCR reads with MiXCR. Of tens of thousands of clones listed, under 30% were seen once; the top ten hold more than 5%. This clone qualifies as medium-sized. V usage is TRBV11-2 and J usage is TRBJ2-7, with D tentatively TRBD1 or TRBD2 (5 bases each). The clonotype originates from a female donor with papillary thyroid cancer or a benign thyroid nodule (not recorded which). Some clones in this sample may be carry-over from other donors' samples. What was sequenced was blood. The CDR3 loop reads CASSLDPGSSNEQYF. The CDR3 nucleotides are TGTGCCAGCAGCTTAGATCCAGGGAGCTCAAACGAGCAGTACTTC.